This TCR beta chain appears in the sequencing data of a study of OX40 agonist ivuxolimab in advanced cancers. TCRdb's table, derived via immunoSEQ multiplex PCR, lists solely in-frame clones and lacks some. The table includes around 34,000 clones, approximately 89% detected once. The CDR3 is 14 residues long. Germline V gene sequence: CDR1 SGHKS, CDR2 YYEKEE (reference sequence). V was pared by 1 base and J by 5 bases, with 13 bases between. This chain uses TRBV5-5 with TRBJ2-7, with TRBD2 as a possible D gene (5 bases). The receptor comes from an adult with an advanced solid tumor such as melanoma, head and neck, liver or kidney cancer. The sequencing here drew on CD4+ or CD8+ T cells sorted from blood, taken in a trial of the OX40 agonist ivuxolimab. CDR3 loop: CASSLRTGSNEQYF. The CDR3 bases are TGTGCCAGCAGCTTGAGGACGGGGAGTAACGAGCAGTACTTC.